These 5 T cell receptor beta chains came from one sample sequenced in a study of cytomegalovirus exposure and HLA in healthy donors (dated by TCRdb to between 2016 and 2019). The library was generated by the immunoSEQ multiplex PCR assay. For the multiplex PCR, a mixture combining 60 forward primers for TCR Vbeta segments and 13 reverse primers for TCR Jbeta segments was used. What TCRdb holds here is the immuneACCESS table cut down to in-frame rearrangements. Part of the clones is not present; checked against another copy, under half of the missing clones reflect an unresolved V gene, and the others are unexplained. This sample has roughly 43,000 clones in its table, and 77% of those were observed once. Approximately 1.5% of the sample is taken by the ten largest. The sequenced material came from PBMCs. The source is a man between 25 and 39 years old in good health and CMV-seronegative.

This rearrangement joins TRBV19 to TRBJ2-7, with TRBD2 matching over 14 bases. With 3 bases clipped from V and 0 bases from J, the junction kept 7 bases outside the gene matches. Per the germline V gene, CDR1 is LNHDA and CDR2 is SQIVND (reference sequence). This CDR3 spans 18 amino acids. The CDR3 nucleotides read TGTGCCAGTAGTATGGCCGGGACTAGCGGGAGAGGCTCCTACGAGCAGTACTTC. As protein: CASSMAGTSGRGSYEQYF.

This chain uses TRBV28 with TRBJ1-5; the D gene is possibly TRBD1 (6 bases). CDR1 is MDHEN and CDR2 is SYDVKM in the germline V gene. V lost 7 bases to trimming and J lost 2 bases, with 15 bases between them. The CDR3 is made up of 15 amino acids. DNA for the CDR3: TGTGCCAGCAACGCACAGGGCGCCCGCAATCAGCCCCAGCATTTT. Residues: CASNAQGARNQPQHF.

V gene TRBV11-2 combines with J gene TRBJ2-5; D uncertain. In germline, CDR1 is SGHAT, CDR2 FQNNGV. The CDR3 spans 15 residues. The ends were cut back, 2 bases at V and 3 bases at J, with 13 bases in the middle. The CDR3 region has the DNA TGTGCCAGCAGCTTATACGAGAGTGCGGAAGAGACCCAGTACTTC. The encoded protein is CASSLYESAEETQYF.

This sequence joins TRBV6-1 and TRBJ1-5, with a weak D call TRBD1 (5 bases). The germline V gene has CDR1 MNHNS and CDR2 SASEGT. V dropped 3 bases and J dropped 9 bases, with 15 bases sitting between them. This CDR3 region has 14 residues. As DNA, the CDR3 is TGTGCCAGCAGTGAGTCACAGGCCGTAAGGCCCCAGCATTTT. This encodes CASSESQAVRPQHF.

The chain links TRBV5-6 to TRBJ2-6; D is ambiguous. CDR3 length: 17 residues. The V and J ends lost 4 bases and 2 bases respectively, with 16 bases between them. Germline V gene lookup returns CDR1 SGHDT and CDR2 YYEEEE. Written as DNA, the CDR3 is TGTGCCAGCAGCCGACCTTATCGGAGTCCTGGGGCCAACGTCCTGACTTTC. Encoded protein: CASSRPYRSPGANVLTF.